A selection of T cell receptor beta chains follows, all from one sample in a study of T cells in Graves' hyperthyroidism and ophthalmopathy. TCRdb processed the multiplex PCR reads anew with MiXCR; each CDR3 protein has one entry. This sample has over 500,000 distinct CDR3 sequences, with about 16% found just once. The sample was blood. These receptors originate from a woman in her twenties or thirties with Graves' ophthalmopathy. Each CDR3 is given with its conserved first and last residue. The D gene is left open where the match is weak. Clone size appears in some rows only: once, few, many, or a class for an expanded clone.

V gene	CDR3 length	clone size	D gene	J gene	CDR3 DNA	CDR3 protein
TRBV12-3/TRBV12-4	19	many	TRBD2	TRBJ2-7	TGTGCCAGCAGTTTGACCCTGGGCGGGAGGCCCCGCATCCCCTACGAGCAGTACTTC	CASSLTLGGRPRIPYEQYF
TRBV12-3/TRBV12-4	15	many	TRBD2	TRBJ2-7	TGTGCCACTCGGAAACCCTTCGCGGGAGCGGGCGAGCAGTACTTC	CATRKPFAGAGEQYF
TRBV18	14	many	NA	TRBJ1-2	TGTGCCAGCCTCGCAGAAGCCGGGAACTATGGCTACACCTTC	CASLAEAGNYGYTF
TRBV6-1	13	NA	NA	TRBJ1-6	TGTGCCAGCAGTGAAGAGGGGTTTTCACCCCTCCACTTT	CASSEEGFSPLHF
TRBV29-1	15	few	TRBD1	TRBJ1-2	TGCAGCGTTGAAGATAGGGGGCGGAGGATCTATGGCTACACCTTC	CSVEDRGRRIYGYTF
TRBV5-6	14	NA	NA	TRBJ1-4	TGTGCCAGCAGCTTGGCCCCAACTAATGAAAAACTGTTTTTT	CASSLAPTNEKLFF
TRBV4-3	15	NA	NA	TRBJ2-3	TGCGCCAGCAGCCAAGAGGGGGGCAGGGTGGATACGCAGTATTTT	CASSQEGGRVDTQYF
TRBV7-2	14	many	NA	TRBJ1-5	TGTGCCAGCAGCCTAACCCCGGATACGGGGCCCCAGCATTTT	CASSLTPDTGPQHF
TRBV28	13	many	NA	TRBJ2-7	TGTGCCAGCAGTCCGGGCGTCGGAAGTACGCAGTACTTC	CASSPGVGSTQYF
TRBV7-9	14	NA	NA	TRBJ2-5	TGTGCCAGCAGCTTAGGCGGGTGGCGTGAGACCCAGTACTTC	CASSLGGWRETQYF
TRBV4-3	17	NA	TRBD2	TRBJ2-7	TGCGCCAGCAGCCAAGAAGGGAGGCTAGCGGACTCCTACGAGCAGTACTTC	CASSQEGRLADSYEQYF
TRBV20-1	12	few	NA	TRBJ1-2	TGCAGTGCTAGTGTCGCGAATAGGGGCTACACCTTC	CSASVANRGYTF
TRBV2	15	many	NA	TRBJ2-1	TGTGCCAGCAGTGACGGCCAGGGGTTAGTTCAAGAGCAGTTCTTC	CASSDGQGLVQEQFF
TRBV29-1	10	NA	NA	TRBJ2-7	TGCAGCGTTGCCTCTCCCGAGCAGTACTTC	CSVASPEQYF
TRBV6-2/TRBV6-3	13	NA	NA	TRBJ2-3	TGTGCCGCGCAGAGCTTGGCCGCAGATACGCAGTATTTT	CAAQSLAADTQYF
TRBV28	14	many	NA	TRBJ2-2	TGTGCCAGCAGGACCACAGTGAACACCGGGGAGCTGTTTTTT	CASRTTVNTGELFF
TRBV12-3/TRBV12-4	16	many	TRBD2	TRBJ2-2	TGTGCCAGCAGTTTAACTAGCGGGAGATGGACCGGGGAGCTGTTTTTT	CASSLTSGRWTGELFF
TRBV28	15	NA	TRBD1	TRBJ2-1	TGTGCCAGCAGTGATAACCGGGACAGGGTCTATGAGCAGTTCTTC	CASSDNRDRVYEQFF
TRBV5-1	16	few	NA	TRBJ1-4	TGCGCCAGCAGCTCTCAGAGCCAGAGAAGTGGAGAAAAACTGTTTTTT	CASSSQSQRSGEKLFF
TRBV29-1	17	many	NA	TRBJ1-1	TGCAGCGTTGAAGAGGGAGGGTGGGGTTCATTGGACACTGAAGCTTTCTTT	CSVEEGGWGSLDTEAFF
TRBV7-3	14	NA	NA	TRBJ2-2	TGTGCCAGCAGCCAGGGCCAGACCACCGGGGAGCTGTTTTTT	CASSQGQTTGELFF
TRBV30	16	once	TRBD2	TRBJ2-1	TGTGCCTGGAACACGGGACTAGCGGAGTCCTACAATGAGCAGTTCTTC	CAWNTGLAESYNEQFF
TRBV27	18	NA	TRBD2	TRBJ2-1	TGTGCCAGCAGCTTCCAAGGTGTTAGCGGGTACTCCTACAATGAGCAGTTCTTC	CASSFQGVSGYSYNEQFF
TRBV9	17	many	TRBD2	TRBJ2-5	TGTGCCAGCAGCGTAGAGGGACTAGCTTCTGGGGCCGAGACCCAGTACTTC	CASSVEGLASGAETQYF
TRBV28	13	NA	NA	TRBJ2-4	TGTGCCGCAACCGGGACACCTAAAAACATTCAGTACTTC	CAATGTPKNIQYF
TRBV9	15	many	NA	TRBJ1-2	TGTGCCAGCAGCGTAGCTAAAGCGGGGGCGCGTGGCTACACCTTC	CASSVAKAGARGYTF
TRBV28	14	NA	TRBD2	TRBJ2-7	TGTGCCAGCAGCCCAACTAGCGGGAGGAGCGAGCAGTACTTC	CASSPTSGRSEQYF
TRBV6-5	18	many	NA	TRBJ2-3	TGTGCCAGCAGTTACTCCCAGACAGTTTCCTCTAGCACAGATACGCAGTATTTT	CASSYSQTVSSSTDTQYF
TRBV20-1	14	NA	TRBD2	TRBJ2-5	TGCAGTGCCCTTTTAGCGGGCGAGCAAGAGACCCAGTACTTC	CSALLAGEQETQYF
TRBV11-2	15	many	TRBD1	TRBJ2-1	TGTGCCAGCCATAACCCTCGCAGGGGGCACGATGAGCAGTTCTTC	CASHNPRRGHDEQFF
TRBV24-1	12	few	NA	TRBJ1-5	TGTGCCACCGGCGAGGGCAATCAGCCCCAGCATTTT	CATGEGNQPQHF
TRBV10-3	16	NA	TRBD2	TRBJ2-2	TGTGCCAGCAGTTACCTAGCGGGAGCGGGCACCGGGGAGCTGTTTTTT	CASSYLAGAGTGELFF
TRBV27	14	many	TRBD2	TRBJ2-7	TGTGCCAGCAGTTTAGGAGTGGCGGGAGGAGAGCAGTACTTC	CASSLGVAGGEQYF
TRBV14	15	few	NA	TRBJ2-1	TGTGCCAGCAGCCAAGATGTGGGGGGAAACAATGAGCAGTTCTTC	CASSQDVGGNNEQFF
TRBV5-1	18	NA	NA	TRBJ1-1	TGCGCCAGCAGCTTCCGGGGGAGGGACCAATTTCGAAACACTGAAGCTTTCTTT	CASSFRGRDQFRNTEAFF
TRBV6-6	14	many	TRBD1	TRBJ2-7	TGTGCCAGCAGTTACTCGGACAGGGGATACGAGCAGTACTTC	CASSYSDRGYEQYF
TRBV6-2/TRBV6-3	18	many	NA	TRBJ2-7	TGTGCCAGCACCTTAGGACAGGGAACGGCGGGAGGTTACTACGAGCAGTACTTC	CASTLGQGTAGGYYEQYF
TRBV19	15	once	TRBD1	TRBJ1-3	TGTGCCAGCAGGAAACAGGGGGCGCCTGGAAACACCATATATTTT	CASRKQGAPGNTIYF